This TCR beta chain is from a study of T cell responses to AZD1222 COVID-19 vaccine. Study-wide results and limits: Repertoire samples came only from after the peak T cell response. Donors in the cohort were predominantly white British and more often female, and clonal diversity was possibly underestimated.

Sequenced by immunoSEQ multiplex PCR; TCRdb stores in-frame clones only, minus some. Altogether under 150,000 clones are present, roughly 92% being singletons, with the ten largest covering about 5%. A word on this clone: Its antigen remains unidentified.

This sequence originates from an adult in good health. Sample: peripheral blood, taken on day 0 of AZD1222 vaccination.

The CDR3 DNA sequence: TGTGCCAGCAGCCAAGATACTAGCGGGGGGGCCAATGAGCAGTTCTTC. Residues: CASSQDTSGGANEQFF. The chain joins TRBV4-2 to TRBJ2-1; TRBD2 matches 13 bases. V shed 0 bases and J 6 bases; nucleotides not matched to a gene: 2. The germline V gene has CDR1 LGHNA and CDR2 YNFKEQ. The CDR3 consists of 16 residues.